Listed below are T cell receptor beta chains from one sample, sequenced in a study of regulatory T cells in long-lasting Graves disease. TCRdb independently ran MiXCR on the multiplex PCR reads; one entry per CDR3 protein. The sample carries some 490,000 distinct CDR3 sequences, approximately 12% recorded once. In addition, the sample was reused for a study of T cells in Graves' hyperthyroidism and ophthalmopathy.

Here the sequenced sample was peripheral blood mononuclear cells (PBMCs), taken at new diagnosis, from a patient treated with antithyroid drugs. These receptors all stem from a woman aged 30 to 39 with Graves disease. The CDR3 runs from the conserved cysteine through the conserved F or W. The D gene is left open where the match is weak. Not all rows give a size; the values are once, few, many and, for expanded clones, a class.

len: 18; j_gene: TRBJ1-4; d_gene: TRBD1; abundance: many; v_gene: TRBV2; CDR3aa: CTSSEAGTGAATNEKLFF; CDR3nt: TGTACCAGCAGTGAAGCCGGGACAGGGGCTGCAACTAATGAAAAACTGTTTTTT
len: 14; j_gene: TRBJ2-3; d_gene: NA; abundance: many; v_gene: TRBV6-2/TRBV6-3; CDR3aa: CASSYSGQTDTQYF; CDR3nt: TGTGCCAGCAGTTATTCCGGACAGACAGATACGCAGTATTTT
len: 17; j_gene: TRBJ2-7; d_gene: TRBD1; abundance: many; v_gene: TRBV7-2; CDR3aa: CASSYRDRGTKTYEQYF; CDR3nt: TGTGCCAGCAGCTATCGGGACAGGGGAACAAAAACCTACGAGCAGTACTTC
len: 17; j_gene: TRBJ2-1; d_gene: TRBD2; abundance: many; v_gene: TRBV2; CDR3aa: CASSDLPAGGPYNEQFF; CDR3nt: TGTGCCAGCAGTGATCTTCCAGCGGGAGGGCCGTACAATGAGCAGTTCTTC
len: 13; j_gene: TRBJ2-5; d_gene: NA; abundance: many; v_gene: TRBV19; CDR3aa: CASSRQLQETQYF; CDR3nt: TGTGCCAGTAGTAGACAGCTCCAAGAGACCCAGTACTTC
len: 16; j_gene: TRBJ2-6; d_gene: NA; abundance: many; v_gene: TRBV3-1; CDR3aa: CASSQVLGSGANVLTF; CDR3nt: TGTGCCAGCAGCCAAGTACTAGGTTCTGGGGCCAACGTCCTGACTTTC
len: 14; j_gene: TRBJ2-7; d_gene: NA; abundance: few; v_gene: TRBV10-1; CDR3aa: CASSERVGPYEQYF; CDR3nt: TGCGCCAGCAGTGAAAGGGTTGGTCCCTACGAGCAGTACTTC
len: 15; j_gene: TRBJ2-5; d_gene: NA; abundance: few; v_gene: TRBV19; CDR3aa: CASSILLGSQETQYF; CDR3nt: TGTGCCAGTAGTATCCTCTTAGGGTCCCAAGAGACCCAGTACTTC
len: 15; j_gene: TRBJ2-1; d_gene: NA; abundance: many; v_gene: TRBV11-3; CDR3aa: CASSLGNRVLDEQFF; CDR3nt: TGTGCCAGCAGCTTAGGGAACAGGGTTTTGGATGAGCAGTTCTTC
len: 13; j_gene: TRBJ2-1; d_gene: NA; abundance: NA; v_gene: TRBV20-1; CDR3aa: CSARYVASNEQFF; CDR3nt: TGCAGTGCTAGATATGTAGCATCGAATGAGCAGTTCTTC
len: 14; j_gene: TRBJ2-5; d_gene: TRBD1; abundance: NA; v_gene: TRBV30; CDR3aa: CAWSTPGQGITQYF; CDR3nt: TGTGCCTGGAGTACTCCGGGACAGGGGATTACCCAGTACTTC
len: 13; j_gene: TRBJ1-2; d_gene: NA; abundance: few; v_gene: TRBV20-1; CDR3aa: CSAGEAGAYGYTF; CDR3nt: TGCAGTGCTGGCGAGGCCGGGGCGTATGGCTACACCTTC
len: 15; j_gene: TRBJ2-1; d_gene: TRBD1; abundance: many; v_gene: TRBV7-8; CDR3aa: CASSLFRGQVIEQFF; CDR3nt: TGTGCCAGCAGCTTATTTAGGGGACAGGTGATTGAGCAGTTCTTC
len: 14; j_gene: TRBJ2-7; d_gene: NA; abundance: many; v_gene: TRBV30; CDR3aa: CAWGRGSPSYEQYF; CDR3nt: TGTGCCTGGGGGCGCGGAAGCCCGTCATACGAGCAGTACTTC
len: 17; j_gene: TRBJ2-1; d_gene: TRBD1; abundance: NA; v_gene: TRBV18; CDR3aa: CASSTLPGQNAYNEQFF; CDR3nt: TGTGCCAGCTCTACACTCCCGGGACAGAATGCCTACAATGAGCAGTTCTTC
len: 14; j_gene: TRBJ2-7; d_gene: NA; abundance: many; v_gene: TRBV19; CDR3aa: CASSIVSFSYEQYF; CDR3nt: TGTGCCAGTAGTATTGTGTCTTTCTCCTACGAGCAGTACTTC
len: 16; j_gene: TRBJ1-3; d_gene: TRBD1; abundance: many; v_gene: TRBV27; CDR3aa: CASSSTSRRGGNTIYF; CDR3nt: TGTGCCAGCAGTTCCACCTCCCGCAGGGGGGGAAACACCATATATTTT
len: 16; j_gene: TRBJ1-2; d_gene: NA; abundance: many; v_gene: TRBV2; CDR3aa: CASFYSRAVFNYGYTF; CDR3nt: TGTGCCAGCTTTTACTCCAGGGCGGTCTTTAACTATGGCTACACCTTC
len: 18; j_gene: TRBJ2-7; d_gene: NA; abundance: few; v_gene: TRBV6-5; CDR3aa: CASSYSSGTPGFSYEQYF; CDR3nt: TGTGCCAGCAGTTACTCGTCAGGGACACCCGGCTTCTCCTACGAGCAGTACTTC
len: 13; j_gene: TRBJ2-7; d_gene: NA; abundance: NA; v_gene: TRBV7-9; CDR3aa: CASSSYAQGPSYF; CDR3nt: TGTGCCAGCAGCTCATACGCTCAGGGCCCTTCGTACTTC
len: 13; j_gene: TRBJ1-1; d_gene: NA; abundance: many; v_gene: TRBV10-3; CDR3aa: CAIRPREGGEAFF; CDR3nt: TGTGCCATCAGACCTCGGGAGGGGGGTGAAGCTTTCTTT
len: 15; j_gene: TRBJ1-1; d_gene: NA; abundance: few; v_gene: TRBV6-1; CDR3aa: CASSARQDLNTEAFF; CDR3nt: TGTGCCAGCAGTGCCCGACAGGACTTGAACACTGAAGCTTTCTTT
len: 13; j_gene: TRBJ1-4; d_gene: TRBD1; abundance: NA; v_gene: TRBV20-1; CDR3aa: CSASGQGSEKLFF; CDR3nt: TGCAGTGCTAGCGGACAGGGAAGCGAAAAACTGTTTTTT
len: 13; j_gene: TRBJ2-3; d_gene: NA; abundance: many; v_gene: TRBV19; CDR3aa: CASSIYRTDTQYF; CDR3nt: TGTGCCAGTAGTATTTACCGCACAGATACGCAGTATTTT
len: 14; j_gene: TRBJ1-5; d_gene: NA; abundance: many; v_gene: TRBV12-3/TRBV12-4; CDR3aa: CASSQGRSNQPQHF; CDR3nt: TGTGCCAGCAGTCAGGGGCGAAGCAATCAGCCCCAGCATTTT
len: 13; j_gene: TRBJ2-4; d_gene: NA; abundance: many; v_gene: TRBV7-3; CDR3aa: CASSLNPGNIQYF; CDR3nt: TGTGCCAGCAGCTTAAATCCGGGAAACATTCAGTACTTC
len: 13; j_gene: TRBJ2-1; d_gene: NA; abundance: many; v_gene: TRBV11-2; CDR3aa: CASSPFGHNEQFF; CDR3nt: TGTGCCAGCTCCCCGTTCGGGCACAATGAGCAGTTCTTC
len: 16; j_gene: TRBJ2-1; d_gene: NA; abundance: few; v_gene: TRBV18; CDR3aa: CASSPLVSYLGNEQFF; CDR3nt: TGTGCCAGCTCACCTTTAGTCTCCTACTTGGGCAATGAGCAGTTCTTC
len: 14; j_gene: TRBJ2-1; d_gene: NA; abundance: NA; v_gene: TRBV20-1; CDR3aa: CSARVPLRAHEQFF; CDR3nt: TGCAGTGCTAGAGTCCCGCTTCGGGCGCATGAGCAGTTCTTC
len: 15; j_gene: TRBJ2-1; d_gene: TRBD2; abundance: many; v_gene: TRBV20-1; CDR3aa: CSARDREGFYNEQFF; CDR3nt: TGCAGTGCTAGAGATCGGGAGGGATTCTACAATGAGCAGTTCTTC
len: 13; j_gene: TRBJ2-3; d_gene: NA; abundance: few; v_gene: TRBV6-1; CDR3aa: CASRPGPPDTQYF; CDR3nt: TGTGCCAGCAGGCCCGGGCCTCCAGATACGCAGTATTTT
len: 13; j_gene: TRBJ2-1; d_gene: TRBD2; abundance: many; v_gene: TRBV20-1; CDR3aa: CSAVAGSYNEQFF; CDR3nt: TGCAGTGCCGTAGCGGGGTCCTACAATGAGCAGTTCTTC
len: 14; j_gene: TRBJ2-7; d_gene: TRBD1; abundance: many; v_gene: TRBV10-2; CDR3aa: CASVSGTVSYEQYF; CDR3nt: TGCGCCAGCGTTTCCGGGACAGTTTCCTACGAGCAGTACTTC
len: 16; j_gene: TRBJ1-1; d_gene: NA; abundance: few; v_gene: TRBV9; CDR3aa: CASSPRGLTPATEAFF; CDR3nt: TGTGCCAGCAGCCCTCGGGGGCTAACCCCGGCCACTGAAGCTTTCTTT
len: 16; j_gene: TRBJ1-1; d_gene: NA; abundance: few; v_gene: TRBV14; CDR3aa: CASSQDEAGENTEAFF; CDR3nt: TGTGCCAGCAGCCAAGATGAGGCAGGGGAGAACACTGAAGCTTTCTTT
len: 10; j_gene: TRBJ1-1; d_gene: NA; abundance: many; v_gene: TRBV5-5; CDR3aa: CASTGTEAFF; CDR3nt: TGTGCCAGCACCGGGACTGAAGCTTTCTTT
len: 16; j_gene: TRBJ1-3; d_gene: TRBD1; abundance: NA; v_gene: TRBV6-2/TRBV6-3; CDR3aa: CASRRDSTYSGNTIYF; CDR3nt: TGTGCCAGCAGGAGGGACAGCACTTACTCTGGAAACACCATATATTTT
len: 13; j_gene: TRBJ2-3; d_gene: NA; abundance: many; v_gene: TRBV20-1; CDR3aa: CSASLQRTDTQYF; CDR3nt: TGCAGTGCTAGTTTGCAGCGCACAGATACGCAGTATTTT
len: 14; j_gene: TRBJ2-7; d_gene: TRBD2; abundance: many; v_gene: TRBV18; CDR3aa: CASSIAGVRYEQYF; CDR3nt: TGTGCCAGCTCAATAGCGGGAGTCAGGTACGAGCAGTACTTC
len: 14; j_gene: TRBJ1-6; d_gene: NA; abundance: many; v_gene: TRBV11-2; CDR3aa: CASSSRRSYSPLHF; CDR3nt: TGTGCCAGCAGCTCCCGGCGGAGCTATTCACCCCTCCACTTT
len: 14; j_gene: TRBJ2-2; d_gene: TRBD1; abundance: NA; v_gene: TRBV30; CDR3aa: CASSGTGVAGELFF; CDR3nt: TGTGCCTCTTCCGGGACAGGGGTTGCCGGGGAGCTGTTTTTT
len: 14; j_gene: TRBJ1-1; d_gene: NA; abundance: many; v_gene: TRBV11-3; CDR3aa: CATLRRGVNTEAFF; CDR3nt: TGTGCCACTCTACGTAGAGGGGTTAACACTGAAGCTTTCTTT
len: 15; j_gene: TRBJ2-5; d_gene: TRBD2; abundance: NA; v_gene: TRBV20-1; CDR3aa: CSARDASGIGETQYF; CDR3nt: TGCAGTGCTAGAGATGCTAGCGGGATTGGAGAGACCCAGTACTTC
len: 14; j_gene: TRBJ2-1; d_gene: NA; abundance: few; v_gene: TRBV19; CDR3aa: CASSIAGTSDEQFF; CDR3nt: TGTGCCAGTAGTATTGCGGGAACATCCGATGAGCAGTTCTTC
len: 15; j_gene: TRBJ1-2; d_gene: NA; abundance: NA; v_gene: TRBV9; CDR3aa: CASSVDTGNAYGYTF; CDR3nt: TGTGCCAGCAGCGTCGATACAGGGAATGCCTATGGCTACACCTTC
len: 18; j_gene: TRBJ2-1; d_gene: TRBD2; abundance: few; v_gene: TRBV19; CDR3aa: CASSIQRVSGRLYNEQFF; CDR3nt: TGTGCCAGTAGTATTCAACGGGTTAGCGGGAGGCTGTACAATGAGCAGTTCTTC
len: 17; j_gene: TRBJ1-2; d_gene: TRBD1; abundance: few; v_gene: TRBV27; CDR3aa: CASSFSTGGGLDYGYTF; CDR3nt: TGTGCCAGCAGTTTCTCAACAGGGGGAGGACTGGACTATGGCTACACCTTC
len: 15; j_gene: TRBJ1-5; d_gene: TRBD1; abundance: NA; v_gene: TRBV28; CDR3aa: CASTKGDSHIQPQHF; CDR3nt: TGTGCCAGCACCAAGGGGGACAGTCATATACAGCCCCAGCATTTT
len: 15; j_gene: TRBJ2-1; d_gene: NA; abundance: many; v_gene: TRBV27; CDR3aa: CASSLTASFYNEQFF; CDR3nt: TGTGCCAGCAGTTTGACTGCATCTTTTTACAATGAGCAGTTCTTC
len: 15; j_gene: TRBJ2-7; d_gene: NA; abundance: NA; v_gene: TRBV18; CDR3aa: CASSPLRLGSYEQYF; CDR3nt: TGTGCCAGCTCACCACTAAGGTTAGGATCCTACGAGCAGTACTTC
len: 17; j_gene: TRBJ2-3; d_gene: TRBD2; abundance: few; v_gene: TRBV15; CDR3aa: CATSQGLAGGPTDTQYF; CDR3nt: TGTGCCACCAGCCAGGGACTAGCGGGAGGGCCAACAGATACGCAGTATTTT
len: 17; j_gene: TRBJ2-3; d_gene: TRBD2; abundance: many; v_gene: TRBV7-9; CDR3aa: CASSLETSGRAADTQYF; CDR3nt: TGTGCCAGCAGCCTGGAGACTAGCGGGAGGGCAGCGGATACGCAGTATTTT
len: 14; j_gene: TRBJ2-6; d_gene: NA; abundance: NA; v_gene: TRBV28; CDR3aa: CASRPLSGANVLTF; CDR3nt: TGTGCCAGCCGTCCCCTTTCCGGGGCCAACGTCCTGACTTTC